The 9 T cell receptor beta chains below come from one sample, sequenced in a study of vaccination and CD4 T cells after COVID-19. Treatment given: approximately nine-day PBMC culture with coronavirus spike peptide pools or control peptides (ViraFEST assay). CD4+ T cells that came from the unexposed donor were collected before the COVID-19 pandemic (2011-2018). Their recognized antigens are unknown. Sequencing of DNA taken from cultured CD4+ T cells relied on the Oncomine TCR Beta short-read assay. TCRdb called the PCR reads again in MiXCR, with one record for every CDR3 protein. The data hold around 7,100 distinct CDR3 sequences, with around 53% observed a single time. What was sequenced was CD4+ T cells from blood, cultured in vitro. These receptors all stem from a human donor in good health.

This clonotype occurred once. V usage is TRBV5-1 and J usage is TRBJ1-5, with 7 bases lining up with TRBD1. The germline gives CDR1 SGHRS, CDR2 YFSETQ. Losses at the gene ends were 0 bases for V and 2 bases for J; bases not matched to a gene: 2. This CDR3 has 15 amino acids. The CDR3 is CASSLAGGGNQPQHF. The CDR3 DNA sequence: TGCGCCAGCAGCTTGGCAGGGGGAGGCAATCAGCCCCAGCATTTT.

This chain links TRBV20-1 with TRBJ1-2; D uncertain. The CDR3 consists of 12 residues. Trimming took off 1 base at V and 2 bases at J, with 5 bases between the two ends. The V gene's germline CDR1 is DFQATT and CDR2 SNEGSKA (reference sequence). The CDR3 protein is CSARGSNYGYTF. As DNA, the CDR3 is TGCAGTGCTAGAGGGTCGAACTATGGCTACACCTTC.

The chain couples TRBV28 to TRBJ1-5; 8 bases match TRBD1. The V segment lost 5 bases and the J segment 3 bases; nucleotides outside the gene matches: 18. Germline V gene sequence: CDR1 MDHEN, CDR2 SYDVKM. CDR3 length: 19 amino acids. The DNA for the CDR3 is TGTGCCAGCAGTACCTACAAGGGAAGGACAGGGTCCCCCAATCAGCCCCAGCATTTT. Translation gives CASSTYKGRTGSPNQPQHF.

The chain employs TRBV6-4 and TRBJ1-1; D may be TRBD1 (5 bases). Germline values: CDR1 MRHNA, CDR2 SNTAGT. Trimming shortened V by 0 bases and J by 5 bases, and 10 bases separated the two germline ends. The CDR3 has 14 residues. DNA of the CDR3: TGTGCCAGCAGTGACTCCGACAGAGTTACTGAAGCTTTCTTT. As protein: CASSDSDRVTEAFF.

This clonotype was counted a single time. This chain connects TRBV27 to TRBJ1-6; tentative D call: TRBD1 (5 bases). The CDR3 contains 15 residues. Germline values: CDR1 MNHEY, CDR2 SMNVEV (reference sequence). The V gene lost 5 bases and the J gene lost 4 bases, with 12 bases spanning the gap. This CDR3 reads CASSPRVTYNSPLHF. The CDR3 DNA sequence: TGTGCCAGCAGTCCCAGGGTTACGTATAATTCACCCCTCCACTTT.

The chain combines TRBV27 with TRBJ1-2, with D maybe TRBD1 (6 bases). This CDR3 is 15 amino acids long. V gave up 1 base and J gave up 6 bases, with 15 bases separating them. In germline, CDR1 is MNHEY, CDR2 SMNVEV (reference sequence). The DNA for the CDR3 is TGTGCCAGCAGTTTATTCGGGGGGCTTATAGATGGCTACACCTTC. This sequence encodes CASSLFGGLIDGYTF.

This clonotype was counted between two and nine times. The chain recombines TRBV5-1 with TRBJ1-5, with D hard to call. This CDR3 comprises 14 residues. The V end was cut by 5 bases, the J end by 5 bases, with 14 bases between. CDR1 and CDR2 from the germline V gene are SGHRS and YFSETQ. CDR3 in amino acids: CASRSGPNDQPQHF. CDR3 nucleotides: TGCGCCAGCAGATCTGGGCCCAACGATCAGCCCCAGCATTTT.

This chain links TRBV19 with TRBJ1-1; a possible D gene is TRBD1 (5 bases). The germline V gene encodes CDR1 LNHDA and CDR2 SQIVND (reference sequence). The CDR3 totals 12 residues. V lost 6 bases to trimming and J lost 5 bases, with 10 bases between them. The CDR3 spells CASSRVRTEAFF. The CDR3 DNA follows: TGTGCCAGTAGCAGGGTTCGGACTGAAGCTTTCTTT.

The chain couples TRBV30 to TRBJ1-2; D remains unclear. CDR1 is GTSNPN, CDR2 SVGIG, per germline (reference sequence). The CDR3 length is 12 residues. V gave up 4 bases and J gave up 7 bases, with 13 bases separating them. The CDR3 loop is CAWTLAALGYTF. CDR3 bases: TGTGCCTGGACGCTGGCAGCCCTTGGCTACACCTTC. Combining the CDR3 with reference TRBV30 and TRBJ1-2 gives the whole variable domain SQTIHQWPATLVQPVGSPLSLECTVEGTSNPNLYWYRQAAGRGLQLLFYSVGIGQISSEVPQNLSASRPQDRQFILSSKKLLLSDSGFYLCAWTLAALGYTFGSGTRLTVV.